This T cell receptor (beta chain) was identified during a study of T cell clonality in common variable immunodeficiency. Study outcomes and limitations: TCRbeta clonality was increased in CVID versus healthy controls.

This clone was seen many times. Its antigen is as yet unknown. TCRdb's table, derived via immunoSEQ multiplex PCR, lists solely in-frame clones and lacks some. This sample comprises 39,000 or so clones, none seen once only. The specimen sequenced was peripheral blood mononuclear cells. This sequence was found in a person aged 18 to 75 in good health.

The CDR3 is CASSSGTEETQYF. The CDR3 DNA, read in part, is TGTGCCAGCAGCTCCGGGACAGAAGAGACC. This chain uses TRBV5-4 with TRBJ2-5; the match to TRBD1 covers 7 bases. Read coverage stops 3 residues before the CDR3 terminus; the germline J gene supplies the remainder. This CDR3 spans 13 amino acids. Germline V gene sequence: CDR1 SGHNT, CDR2 YYREEE (reference sequence). V gave up 3 bases and J gave up 3 bases; unmatched junction bases: 2.